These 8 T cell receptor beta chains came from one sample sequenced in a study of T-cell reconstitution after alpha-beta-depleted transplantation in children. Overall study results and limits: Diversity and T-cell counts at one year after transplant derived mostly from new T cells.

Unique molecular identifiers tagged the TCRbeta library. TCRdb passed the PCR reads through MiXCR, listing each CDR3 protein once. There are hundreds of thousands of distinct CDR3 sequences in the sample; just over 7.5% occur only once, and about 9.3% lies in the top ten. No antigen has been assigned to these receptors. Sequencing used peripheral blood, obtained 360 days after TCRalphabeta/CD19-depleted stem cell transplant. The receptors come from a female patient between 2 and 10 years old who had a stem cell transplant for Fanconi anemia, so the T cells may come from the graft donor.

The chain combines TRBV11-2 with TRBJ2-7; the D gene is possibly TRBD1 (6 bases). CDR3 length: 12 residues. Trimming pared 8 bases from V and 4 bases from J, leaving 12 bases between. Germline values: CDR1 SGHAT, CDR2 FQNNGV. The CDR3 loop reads CASLGGRYEQYF. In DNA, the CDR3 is TGTGCCAGCCTTGGGGGCCGGTACGAGCAGTACTTC.

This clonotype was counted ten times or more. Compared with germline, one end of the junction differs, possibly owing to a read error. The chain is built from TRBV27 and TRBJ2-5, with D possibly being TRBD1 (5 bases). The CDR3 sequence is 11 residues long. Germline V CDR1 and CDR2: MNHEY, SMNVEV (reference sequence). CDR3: CASSLIWGSGF. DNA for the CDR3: TGTGCCAGCAGTTTAATCTGGGGCTCGGGCTTC.

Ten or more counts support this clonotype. Here the CDR3 DNA reads TGTGCCAGCAGTCGCCGTAGCACAGATACGCAGTATTTT. This sequence encodes CASSRRSTDTQYF. The chain employs TRBV25-1 and TRBJ2-3; no definite D call. Germline-derived CDR1 and CDR2 are MGHDK and SYGVNS. The V end was cut by 5 bases, the J end by 0 bases, with 6 bases between. The CDR3 sequence is 13 residues long.

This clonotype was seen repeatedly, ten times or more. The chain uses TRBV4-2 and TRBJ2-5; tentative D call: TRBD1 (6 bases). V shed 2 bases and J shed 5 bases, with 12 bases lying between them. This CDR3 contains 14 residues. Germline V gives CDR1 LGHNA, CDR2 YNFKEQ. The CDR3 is CASSQTQGDETQYF. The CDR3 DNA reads TGTGCCAGCAGCCAAACACAGGGTGACGAGACCCAGTACTTC.

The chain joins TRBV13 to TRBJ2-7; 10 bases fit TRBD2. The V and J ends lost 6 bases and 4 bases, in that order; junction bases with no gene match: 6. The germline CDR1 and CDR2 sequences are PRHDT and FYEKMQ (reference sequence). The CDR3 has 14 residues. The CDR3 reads CASRDQRGGYEQYF. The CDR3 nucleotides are TGTGCCAGCAGGGACCAGCGGGGGGGTTACGAGCAGTACTTC.

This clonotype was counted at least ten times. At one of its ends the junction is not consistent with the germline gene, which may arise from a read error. CDR3 sequence: CASSPSFSPVETQYF. CDR3 DNA sequence: TGTGCTAGCAGCCCCTCTTTTAGCCCAGTCGAGACCCAGTACTTC. This chain connects TRBV7-7 to TRBJ2-5, with no clear D. CDR3 length equals 15 residues. Germline V CDR1 and CDR2: SSHAT, FNYEAQ (reference sequence). Combining the CDR3 with reference TRBV7-7 and TRBJ2-5 gives the whole variable domain GAGVSQSPRYKVTKRGQDVTLRCDPISSHATLYWYQQALGQGPEFLTYFNYEAQPDKSGLPSDRFSAERPEGSISTLTIQRTEQRDSAMYRCASSPSFSPVETQYFGPGTRLLVL.

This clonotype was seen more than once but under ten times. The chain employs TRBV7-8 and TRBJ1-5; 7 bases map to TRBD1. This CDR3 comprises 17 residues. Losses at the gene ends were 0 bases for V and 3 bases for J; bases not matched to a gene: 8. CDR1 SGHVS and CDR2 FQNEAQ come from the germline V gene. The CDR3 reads CASSLAGTDNLNQPQHF. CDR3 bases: TGTGCCAGCAGCTTAGCTGGGACAGACAACCTCAATCAGCCCCAGCATTTT.

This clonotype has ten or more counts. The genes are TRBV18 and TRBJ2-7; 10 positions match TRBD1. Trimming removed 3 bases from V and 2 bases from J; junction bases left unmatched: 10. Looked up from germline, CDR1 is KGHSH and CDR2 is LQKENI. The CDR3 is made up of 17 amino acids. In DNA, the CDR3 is TGTGCCAGCTCACCCGGGACAGGGGACAACCTCCCCTACGAGCAGTACTTC. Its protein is CASSPGTGDNLPYEQYF.